This T cell receptor (beta chain) was identified during a study of cytomegalovirus exposure and HLA in healthy donors. A multiplex PCR was run with 60 Vbeta primers and 13 Jbeta primers. TCRdb's table, derived via immunoSEQ multiplex PCR, lists solely in-frame clones and lacks some. In all, the sample yields tens of thousands of clones. Deletions cut 0 bases from V and 7 bases from J, with 11 bases between. The CDR3 runs to 14 residues. Per the germline V gene, CDR1 is SGHRS and CDR2 is YFSETQ. This TCR came from a woman in her thirties in good health and CMV-seropositive. The sequenced sample was PBMCs. The gene calls are TRBV5-1 and TRBJ2-1; maybe TRBD2 (5 bases). CDR3 protein: CASSLAVEVNEQFF. The CDR3 DNA sequence: TGCGCCAGCAGCTTGGCCGTGGAGGTGAATGAGCAGTTCTTC.